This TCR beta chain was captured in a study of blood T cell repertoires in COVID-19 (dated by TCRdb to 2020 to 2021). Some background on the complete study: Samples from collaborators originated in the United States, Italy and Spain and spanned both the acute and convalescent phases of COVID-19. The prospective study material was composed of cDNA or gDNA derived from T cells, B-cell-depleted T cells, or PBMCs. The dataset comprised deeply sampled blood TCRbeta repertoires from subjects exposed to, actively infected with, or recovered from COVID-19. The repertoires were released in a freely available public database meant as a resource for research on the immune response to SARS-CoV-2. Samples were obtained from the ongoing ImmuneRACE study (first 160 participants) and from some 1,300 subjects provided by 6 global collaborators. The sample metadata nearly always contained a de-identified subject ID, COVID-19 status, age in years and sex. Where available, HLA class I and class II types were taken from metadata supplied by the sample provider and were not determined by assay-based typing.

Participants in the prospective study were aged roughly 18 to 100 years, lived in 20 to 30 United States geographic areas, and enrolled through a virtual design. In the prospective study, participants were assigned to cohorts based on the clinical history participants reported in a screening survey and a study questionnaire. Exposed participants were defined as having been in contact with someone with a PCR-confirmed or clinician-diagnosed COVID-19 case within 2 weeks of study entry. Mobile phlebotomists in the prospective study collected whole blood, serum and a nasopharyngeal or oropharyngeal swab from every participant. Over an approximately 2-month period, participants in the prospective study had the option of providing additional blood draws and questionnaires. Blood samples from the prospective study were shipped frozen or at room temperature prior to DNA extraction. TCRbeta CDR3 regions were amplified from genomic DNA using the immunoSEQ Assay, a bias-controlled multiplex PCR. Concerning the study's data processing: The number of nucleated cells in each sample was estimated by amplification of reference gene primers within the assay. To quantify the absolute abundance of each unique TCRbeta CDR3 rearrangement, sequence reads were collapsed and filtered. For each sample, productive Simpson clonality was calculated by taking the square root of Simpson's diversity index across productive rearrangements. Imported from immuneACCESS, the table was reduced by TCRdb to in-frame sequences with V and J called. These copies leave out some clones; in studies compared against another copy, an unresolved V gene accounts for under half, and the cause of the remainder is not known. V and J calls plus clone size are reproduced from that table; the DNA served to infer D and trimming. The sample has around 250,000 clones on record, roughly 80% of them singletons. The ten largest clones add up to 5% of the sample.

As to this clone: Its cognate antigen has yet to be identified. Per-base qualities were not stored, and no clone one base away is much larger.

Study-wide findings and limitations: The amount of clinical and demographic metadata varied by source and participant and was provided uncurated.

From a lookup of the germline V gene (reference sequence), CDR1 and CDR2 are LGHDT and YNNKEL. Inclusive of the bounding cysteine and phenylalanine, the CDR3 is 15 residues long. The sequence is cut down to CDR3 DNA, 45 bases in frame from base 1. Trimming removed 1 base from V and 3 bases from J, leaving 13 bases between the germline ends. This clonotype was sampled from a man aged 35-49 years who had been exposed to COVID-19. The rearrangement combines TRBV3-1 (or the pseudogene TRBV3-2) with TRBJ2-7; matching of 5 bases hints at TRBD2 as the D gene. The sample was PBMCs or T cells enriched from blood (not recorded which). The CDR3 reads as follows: CASSQGPRSGYEQYF. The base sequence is TGTGCCAGCAGCCAAGGCCCTAGGAGCGGCTACGAGCAGTACTTC.